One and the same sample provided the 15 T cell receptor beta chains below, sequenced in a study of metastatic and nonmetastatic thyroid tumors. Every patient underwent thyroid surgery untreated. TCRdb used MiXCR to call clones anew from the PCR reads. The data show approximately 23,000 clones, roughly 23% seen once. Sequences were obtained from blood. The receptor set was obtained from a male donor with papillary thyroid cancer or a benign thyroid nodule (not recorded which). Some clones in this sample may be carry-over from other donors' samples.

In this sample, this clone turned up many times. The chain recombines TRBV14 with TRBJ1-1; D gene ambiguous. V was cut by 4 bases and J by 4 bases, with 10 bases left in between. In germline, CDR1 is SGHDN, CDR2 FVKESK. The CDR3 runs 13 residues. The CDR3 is CASSRGVITEAFF. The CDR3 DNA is TGTGCCAGCAGCCGGGGAGTGATCACTGAAGCTTTCTTT.

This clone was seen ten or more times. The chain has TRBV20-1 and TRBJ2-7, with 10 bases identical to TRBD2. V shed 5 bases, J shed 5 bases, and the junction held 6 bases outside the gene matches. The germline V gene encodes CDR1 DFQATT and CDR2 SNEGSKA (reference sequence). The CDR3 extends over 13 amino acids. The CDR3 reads CSAGGTSEDEQYF. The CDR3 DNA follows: TGCAGTGCTGGGGGGACTAGCGAGGACGAGCAGTACTTC.

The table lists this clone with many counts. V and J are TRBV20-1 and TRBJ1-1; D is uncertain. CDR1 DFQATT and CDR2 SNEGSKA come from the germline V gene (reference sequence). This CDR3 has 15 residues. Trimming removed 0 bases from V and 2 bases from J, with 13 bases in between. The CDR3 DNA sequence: TGCAGTGCTAGAGATGTAGGGCATCCCAACACTGAAGCTTTCTTT. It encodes CSARDVGHPNTEAFF.

CDR3 nucleotide sequence: TGTGCCAGCAGTTTAATTCGGAACACTGAAGCTTTCTTT. Protein sequence: CASSLIRNTEAFF. The J gene is TRBJ1-1, the V gene TRBV28; D unresolved. Germline loops: CDR1 MDHEN, CDR2 SYDVKM. Trimming removed 2 bases from V and 1 base from J, with 5 bases in between. CDR3 length equals 13 residues.

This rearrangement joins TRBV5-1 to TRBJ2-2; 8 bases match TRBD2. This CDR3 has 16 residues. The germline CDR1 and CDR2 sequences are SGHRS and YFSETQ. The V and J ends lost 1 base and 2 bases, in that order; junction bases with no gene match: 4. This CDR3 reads CASSLISGTNTGELFF. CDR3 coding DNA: TGCGCCAGCAGCTTGATTAGCGGGACAAACACCGGGGAGCTGTTTTTT. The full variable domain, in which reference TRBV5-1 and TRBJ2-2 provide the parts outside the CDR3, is KAGVTQTPRYLIKTRGQQVTLSCSPISGHRSVSWYQQTPGQGLQFLFEYFSETQRNKGNFPGRFSGRQFSNSRSEMNVSTLELGDSALYLCASSLISGTNTGELFFGEGSRLTVL.

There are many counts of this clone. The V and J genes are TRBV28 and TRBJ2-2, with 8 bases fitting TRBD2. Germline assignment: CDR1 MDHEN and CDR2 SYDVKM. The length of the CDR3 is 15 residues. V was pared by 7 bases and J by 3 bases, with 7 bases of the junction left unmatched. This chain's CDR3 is CASIPGGTHTGELFF. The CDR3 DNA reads TGTGCCAGCATCCCGGGAGGGACTCACACCGGGGAGCTGTTTTTT. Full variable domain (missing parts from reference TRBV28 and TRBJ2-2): DVKVTQSSRYLVKRTGEKVFLECVQDMDHENMFWYRQDPGLGLRLIYFSYDVKMKEKGDIPEGYSVSREKKERFSLILESASTNQTSMYLCASIPGGTHTGELFFGEGSRLTVL.

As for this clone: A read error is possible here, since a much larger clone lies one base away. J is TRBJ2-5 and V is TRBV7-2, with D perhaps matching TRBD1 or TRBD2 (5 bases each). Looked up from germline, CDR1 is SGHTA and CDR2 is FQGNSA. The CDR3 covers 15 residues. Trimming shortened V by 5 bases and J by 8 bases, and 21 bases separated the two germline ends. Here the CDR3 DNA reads TGTGCCAGCAGCCCCGGTAGGGGCCTGGGGGATACCCAGTACTTC. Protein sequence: CASSPGRGLGDTQYF.

In DNA form, the CDR3 reads TGTGCCAGCAGTGCCCCGGGTCTCCAGGGCCCATATGGCTACACCTTC. Amino acids: CASSAPGLQGPYGYTF. The rearrangement uses TRBV2 and TRBJ1-2, with a tentative D call TRBD1 (5 bases). V was pared by 4 bases and J by 5 bases, with 20 bases between. Per germline, CDR1 SNHLY and CDR2 FYNNEI. The CDR3 contains 16 residues.

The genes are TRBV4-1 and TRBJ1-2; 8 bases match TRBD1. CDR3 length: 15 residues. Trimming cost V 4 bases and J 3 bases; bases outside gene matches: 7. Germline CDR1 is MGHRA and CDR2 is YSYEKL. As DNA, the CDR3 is TGCGCCAGCAGCCCGGAACCAGGGGGCTACTATGGCTACACCTTC. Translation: CASSPEPGGYYGYTF.

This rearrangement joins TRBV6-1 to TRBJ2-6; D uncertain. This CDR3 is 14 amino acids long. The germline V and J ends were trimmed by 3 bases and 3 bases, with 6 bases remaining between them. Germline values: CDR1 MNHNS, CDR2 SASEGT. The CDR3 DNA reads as TGTGCCAGCAGTGACAGCTTTGGGGCCAACGTCCTGACTTTC. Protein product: CASSDSFGANVLTF.

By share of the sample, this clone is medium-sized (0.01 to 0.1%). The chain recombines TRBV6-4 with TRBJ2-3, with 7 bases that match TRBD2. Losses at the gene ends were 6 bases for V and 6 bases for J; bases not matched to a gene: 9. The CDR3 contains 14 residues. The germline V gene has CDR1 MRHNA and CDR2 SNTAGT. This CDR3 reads CASSYAGEGDTQYF. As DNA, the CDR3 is TGTGCCAGCAGCTACGCGGGAGAGGGGGATACGCAGTATTTT.

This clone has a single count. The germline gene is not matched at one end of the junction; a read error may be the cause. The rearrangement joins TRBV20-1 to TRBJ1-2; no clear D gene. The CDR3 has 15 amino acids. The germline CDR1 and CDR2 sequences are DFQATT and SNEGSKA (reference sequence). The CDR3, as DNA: TGCAGTGCTAGAGGCCCAGCAGATACCATTTATGGATACTTCTTC. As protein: CSARGPADTIYGYFF.

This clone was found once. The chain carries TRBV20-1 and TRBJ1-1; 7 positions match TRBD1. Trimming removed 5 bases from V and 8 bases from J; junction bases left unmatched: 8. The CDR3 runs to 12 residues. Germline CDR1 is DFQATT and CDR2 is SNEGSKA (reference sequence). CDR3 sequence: CSAQGEGVEAFF. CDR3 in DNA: TGCAGTGCTCAGGGGGAGGGGGTGGAAGCTTTCTTT.

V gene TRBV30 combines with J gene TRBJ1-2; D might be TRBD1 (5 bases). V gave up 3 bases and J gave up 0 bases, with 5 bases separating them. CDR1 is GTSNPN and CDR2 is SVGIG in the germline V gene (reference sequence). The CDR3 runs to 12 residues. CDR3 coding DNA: TGTGCCTGGAGGGGACCTAACTATGGCTACACCTTC. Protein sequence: CAWRGPNYGYTF.

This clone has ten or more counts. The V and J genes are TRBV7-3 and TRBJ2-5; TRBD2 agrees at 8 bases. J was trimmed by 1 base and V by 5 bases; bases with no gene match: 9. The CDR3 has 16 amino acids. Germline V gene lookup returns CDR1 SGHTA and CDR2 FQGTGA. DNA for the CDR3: TGTGCCAGCAGCGCAGAGCTAGCGGGTGTCCAAGAGACCCAGTACTTC. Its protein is CASSAELAGVQETQYF.